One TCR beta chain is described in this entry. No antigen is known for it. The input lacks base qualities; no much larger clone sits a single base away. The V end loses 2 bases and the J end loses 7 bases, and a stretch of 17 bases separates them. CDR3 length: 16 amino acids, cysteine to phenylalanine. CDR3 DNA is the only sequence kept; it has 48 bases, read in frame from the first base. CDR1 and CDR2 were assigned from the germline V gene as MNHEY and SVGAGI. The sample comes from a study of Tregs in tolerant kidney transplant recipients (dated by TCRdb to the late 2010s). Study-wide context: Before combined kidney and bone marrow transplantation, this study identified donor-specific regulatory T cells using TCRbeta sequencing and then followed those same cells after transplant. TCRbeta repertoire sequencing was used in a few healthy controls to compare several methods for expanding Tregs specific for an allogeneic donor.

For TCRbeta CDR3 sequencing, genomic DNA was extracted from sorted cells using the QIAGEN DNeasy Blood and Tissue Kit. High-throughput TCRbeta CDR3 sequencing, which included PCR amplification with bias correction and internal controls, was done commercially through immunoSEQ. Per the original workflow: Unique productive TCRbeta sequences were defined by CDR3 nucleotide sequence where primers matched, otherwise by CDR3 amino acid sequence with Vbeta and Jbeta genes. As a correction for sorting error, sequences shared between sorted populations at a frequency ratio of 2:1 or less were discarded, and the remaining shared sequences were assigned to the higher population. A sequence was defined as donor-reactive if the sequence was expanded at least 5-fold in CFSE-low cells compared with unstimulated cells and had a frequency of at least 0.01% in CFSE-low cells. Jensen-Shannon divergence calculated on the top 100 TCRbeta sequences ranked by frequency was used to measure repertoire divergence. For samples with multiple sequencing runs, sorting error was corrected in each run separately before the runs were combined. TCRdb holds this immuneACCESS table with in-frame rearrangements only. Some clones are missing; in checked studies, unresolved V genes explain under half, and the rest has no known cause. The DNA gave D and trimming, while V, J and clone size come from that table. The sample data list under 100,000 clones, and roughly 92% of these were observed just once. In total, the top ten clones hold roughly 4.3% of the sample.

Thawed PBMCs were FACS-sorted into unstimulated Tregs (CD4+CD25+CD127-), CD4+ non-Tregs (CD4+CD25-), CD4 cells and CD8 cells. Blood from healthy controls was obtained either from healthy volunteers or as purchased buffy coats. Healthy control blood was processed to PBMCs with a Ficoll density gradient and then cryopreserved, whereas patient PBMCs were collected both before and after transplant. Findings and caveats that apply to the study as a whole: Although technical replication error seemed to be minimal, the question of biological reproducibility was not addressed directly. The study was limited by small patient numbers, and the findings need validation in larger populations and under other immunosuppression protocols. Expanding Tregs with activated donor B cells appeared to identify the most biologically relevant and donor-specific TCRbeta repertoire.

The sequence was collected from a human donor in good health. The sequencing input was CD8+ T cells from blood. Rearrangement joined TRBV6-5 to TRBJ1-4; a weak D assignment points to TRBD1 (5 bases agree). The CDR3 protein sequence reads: CASSYTLGRVGEKLFF. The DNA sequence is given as TGTGCCAGCAGTTACACTTTGGGCAGGGTGGGTGAAAAACTGTTTTTT.